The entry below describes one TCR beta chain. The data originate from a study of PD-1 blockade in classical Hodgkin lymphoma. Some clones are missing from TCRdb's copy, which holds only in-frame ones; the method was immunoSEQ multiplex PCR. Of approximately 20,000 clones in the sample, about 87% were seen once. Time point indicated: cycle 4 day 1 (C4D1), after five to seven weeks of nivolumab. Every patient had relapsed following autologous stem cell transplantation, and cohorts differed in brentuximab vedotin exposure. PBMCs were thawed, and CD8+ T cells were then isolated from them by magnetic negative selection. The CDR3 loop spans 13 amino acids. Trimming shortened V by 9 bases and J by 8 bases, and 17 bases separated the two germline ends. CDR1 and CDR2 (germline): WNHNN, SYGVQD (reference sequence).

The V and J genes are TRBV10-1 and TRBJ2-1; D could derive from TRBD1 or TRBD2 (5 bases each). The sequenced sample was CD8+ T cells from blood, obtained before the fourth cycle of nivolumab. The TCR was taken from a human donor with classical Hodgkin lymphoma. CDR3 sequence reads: CARGTSRGDEQFF. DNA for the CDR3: TGCGCCAGGGGGACCAGCCGAGGGGATGAGCAGTTCTTC.